This TCR beta chain was recorded in a study of T cell changes during pregnancy in multiple sclerosis. The method was immunoSEQ multiplex PCR; TCRdb's version includes in-frame clones alone and lacks a portion of them. The table lists 40,000 to 55,000 clones, less than 95% of them singletons, with approximately 2.9% in the top ten. Trimming removed 0 bases from V and 2 bases from J, with 18 bases in between. The germline V gene encodes CDR1 LNHNV and CDR2 YYDKDF (reference sequence). The CDR3 spans 18 residues. The sequencing used CD8+ T cells from peripheral blood mononuclear cells, collected in the second trimester of pregnancy. The chain links TRBV15 to TRBJ2-3; D is perhaps TRBD2 (6 bases). The source is a female donor with multiple sclerosis, enrolled in a pregnancy study. As DNA, the CDR3 is TGTGCCACCAGCAGAGATAAATTGCCGGGACTTATCACAGATACGCAGTATTTT. Encoded protein: CATSRDKLPGLITDTQYF.